Ten or more counts support the clone carrying this T cell receptor (beta chain). Its antigen is undetermined. MiXCR, applied by TCRdb to the 5' RACE reads, yields one record per CDR3 protein. The sample yields hundreds of thousands of distinct CDR3 sequences, 15% to 20% seen once. The data were obtained in a study of CD8 T cells in ankylosing spondylitis. Study observations and caveats: One TCR beta motif, made up of about 8 highly homologous variants, appeared characteristic of ankylosing spondylitis blood.

The CDR3 totals 14 residues. J was trimmed by 3 bases and V by 5 bases; bases with no gene match: 1. The V gene's germline CDR1 is LNHNV and CDR2 YYDKDF (reference sequence). The TCR comes from a male donor with ankylosing spondylitis. The chain uses TRBV15 and TRBJ2-7; 13 positions match TRBD2. Material: blood, either unsorted or a sorted T cell fraction (not recorded which). The CDR3 DNA reads as TGTGCCACCAGCCGGACTAGCGGGAGCTACGAGCAGTACTTC. It codes for CATSRTSGSYEQYF.